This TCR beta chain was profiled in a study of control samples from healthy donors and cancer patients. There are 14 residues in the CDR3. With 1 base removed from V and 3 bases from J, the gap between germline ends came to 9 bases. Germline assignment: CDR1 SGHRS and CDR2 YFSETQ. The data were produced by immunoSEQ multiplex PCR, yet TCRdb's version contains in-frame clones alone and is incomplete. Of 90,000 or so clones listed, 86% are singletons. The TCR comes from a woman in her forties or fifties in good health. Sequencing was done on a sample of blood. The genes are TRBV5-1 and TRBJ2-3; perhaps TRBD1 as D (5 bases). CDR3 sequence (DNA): TGCGCCAGCAGCTTGCTGGGGCGGACAGATACGCAGTATTTT. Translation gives CASSLLGRTDTQYF.